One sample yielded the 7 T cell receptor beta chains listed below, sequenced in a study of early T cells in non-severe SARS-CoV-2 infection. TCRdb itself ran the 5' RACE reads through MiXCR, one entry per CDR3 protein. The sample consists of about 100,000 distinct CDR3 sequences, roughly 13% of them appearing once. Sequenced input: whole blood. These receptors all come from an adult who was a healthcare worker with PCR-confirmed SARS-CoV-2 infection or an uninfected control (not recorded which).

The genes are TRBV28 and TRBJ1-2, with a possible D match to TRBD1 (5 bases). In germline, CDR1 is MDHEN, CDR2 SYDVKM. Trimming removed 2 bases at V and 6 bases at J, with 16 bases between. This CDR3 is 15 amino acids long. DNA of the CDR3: TGTGCCAGCAGTTTACTAGGACAAGGGGTCGATGGCTACACCTTC. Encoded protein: CASSLLGQGVDGYTF.

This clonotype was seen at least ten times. CDR3 sequence (DNA): TGCAGTGCTAGCTCAGGATATGGGCTGGAGCAGTTCTTC. This encodes CSASSGYGLEQFF. The chain joins TRBV20-1 to TRBJ2-1, with no clear D. The V and J ends lost 3 bases and 10 bases respectively, with 16 bases between them. There are 13 residues in the CDR3. Germline assignment: CDR1 DFQATT and CDR2 SNEGSKA (reference sequence).

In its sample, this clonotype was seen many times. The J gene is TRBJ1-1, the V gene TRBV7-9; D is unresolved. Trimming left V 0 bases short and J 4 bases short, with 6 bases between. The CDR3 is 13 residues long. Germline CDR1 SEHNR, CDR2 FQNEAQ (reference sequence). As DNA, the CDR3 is TGTGCCAGCAGCTTAGCTTACGGCACTGAAGCTTTCTTT. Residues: CASSLAYGTEAFF.

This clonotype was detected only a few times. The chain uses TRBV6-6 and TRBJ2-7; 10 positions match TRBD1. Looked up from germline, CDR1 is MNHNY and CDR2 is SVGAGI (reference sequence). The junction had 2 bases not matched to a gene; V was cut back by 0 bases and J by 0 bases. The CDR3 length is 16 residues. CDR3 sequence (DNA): TGTGCCAGCAGTTACTCCGACAGGGGGCACTCCTACGAGCAGTACTTC. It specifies CASSYSDRGHSYEQYF.

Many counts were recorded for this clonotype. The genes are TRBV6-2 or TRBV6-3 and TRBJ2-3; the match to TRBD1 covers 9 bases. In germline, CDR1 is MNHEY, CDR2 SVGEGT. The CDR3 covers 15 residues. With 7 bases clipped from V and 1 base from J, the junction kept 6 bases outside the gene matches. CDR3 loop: CASTSTGGRTDTQYF. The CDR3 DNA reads TGTGCCAGCACCTCCACAGGGGGCCGCACAGATACGCAGTATTTT.

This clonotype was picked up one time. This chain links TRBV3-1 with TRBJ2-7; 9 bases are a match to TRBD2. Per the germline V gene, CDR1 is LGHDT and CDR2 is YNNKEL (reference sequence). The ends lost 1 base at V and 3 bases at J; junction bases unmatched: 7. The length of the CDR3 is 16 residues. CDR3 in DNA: TGTGCCAGCAGCCAAGGCCCAGCGGGGGGCAACTACGAGCAGTACTTC. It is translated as CASSQGPAGGNYEQYF.

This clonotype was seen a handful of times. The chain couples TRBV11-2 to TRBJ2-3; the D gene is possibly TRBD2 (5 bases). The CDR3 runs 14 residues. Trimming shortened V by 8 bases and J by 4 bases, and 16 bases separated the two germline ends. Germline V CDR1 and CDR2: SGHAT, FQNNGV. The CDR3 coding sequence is TGTGCCAGCTCCATCACGGGGTCCGCAGATACGCAGTATTTT. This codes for CASSITGSADTQYF.